Shown below are 11 T cell receptor beta chains from a single sample sequenced in a study of vaccination and CD4 T cells after COVID-19. Their antigens are not known. Sequence data for DNA of cultured CD4+ T cells were generated by the Oncomine TCR Beta short-read assay. TCRdb reprocessed the PCR reads with MiXCR, giving one entry per CDR3 protein. Counted here are around 12,000 distinct CDR3 sequences, less than 55% occurring once; the ten biggest clones make up under 25%. The treatment: roughly 10-day PBMC culture with coronavirus spike peptide pools or control peptides (ViraFEST assay). The sequencing here drew on cultured CD4+ T cells from blood, taken after SARS-CoV-2 vaccination. These receptor sequences come from a human donor with COVID-19.

The V gene is TRBV4-3, the J gene TRBJ2-5, with D perhaps matching TRBD2 (5 bases). V was shortened by 1 base and J by 5 bases, with 14 bases between the two germline ends. This CDR3 is 15 amino acids long. Germline V CDR1 and CDR2: LGHNA, YSLEER. CDR3 sequence (DNA): TGCGCCAGCAGCCAAGCCAACGGGGAACGGGAGACCCAGTACTTC. This encodes CASSQANGERETQYF.

The chain carries TRBV14 and TRBJ2-1, with TRBD1 matching over 10 bases. Looked up from germline, CDR1 is SGHDN and CDR2 is FVKESK. Trimming cost V 7 bases and J 9 bases; bases outside gene matches: 9. CDR3 size: 14 residues. CDR3 amino acids: CASNPGQGQPEQFF. The CDR3 nucleotides are TGTGCCAGCAATCCGGGACAGGGGCAACCTGAGCAGTTCTTC.

V is TRBV19 and J is TRBJ2-3; TRBD1 or TRBD2 may be the D gene (6 bases each). CDR1 is LNHDA and CDR2 is SQIVND in the germline V gene (reference sequence). Between the trimmed V and J ends, which lost 9 bases and 4 bases, there was a span of 20 bases. The CDR3 is 15 residues long. CDR3 region: CASRRGDTESDTQYF. DNA for the CDR3: TGTGCCAGCCGGAGGGGGGACACGGAATCAGATACGCAGTATTTT. Looking up the rest from reference TRBV19 and TRBJ2-3 gives the full variable domain: DGGITQSPKYLFRKEGQNVTLSCEQNLNHDAMYWYRQDPGQGLRLIYYSQIVNDFQKGDIAEGYSVSREKKESFPLTVTSAQKNPTAFYLCASRRGDTESDTQYFGPGTRLTVL.

This chain uses TRBV10-3 with TRBJ2-3; the match to TRBD1 covers 12 bases. Per the germline V gene, CDR1 is ENHRY and CDR2 is SYGVKD. V lost 4 bases to trimming and J lost 4 bases; unmatched junction nucleotides: 6. This CDR3 region has 16 residues. CDR3 bases: TGTGCCATCAGTGGGAGGGACAGGGGGCAGTCAGATACGCAGTATTTT. Residues: CAISGRDRGQSDTQYF.

This clonotype turned up a few times. The chain recombines TRBV25-1 with TRBJ2-3, with D possibly being TRBD2 (5 bases). The germline V and J ends were trimmed by 3 bases and 6 bases, with 10 bases remaining between them. Germline V gene data show CDR1 as MGHDK and CDR2 as SYGVNS. This CDR3 contains 13 residues. The CDR3 loop is CASSDLRGDTQYF. In nucleotides, the CDR3 is TGTGCCAGCAGTGACTTACGAGGGGATACGCAGTATTTT.

The chain carries TRBV7-2 and TRBJ2-2, with 10 bases identical to TRBD2. This CDR3 region has 15 residues. V shed 9 bases and J 2 bases; nucleotides not matched to a gene: 6. Per germline, CDR1 SGHTA and CDR2 FQGNSA. The CDR3 nucleotides are TGTGCCAGTCAACTAGCGGGGACTAACACCGGGGAGCTGTTTTTT. Protein product: CASQLAGTNTGELFF.

This clonotype has only a few counts. V and J are TRBV20-1 and TRBJ1-2; D is perhaps TRBD1 (5 bases). Germline-derived CDR1 and CDR2 are DFQATT and SNEGSKA (reference sequence). V was pared by 5 bases and J by 4 bases, with 23 bases between. The CDR3 runs to 16 residues. The CDR3 is CSAGSNAGRRSYGYTF. The CDR3 DNA sequence: TGCAGTGCTGGATCGAACGCAGGGCGAAGGAGCTATGGCTACACCTTC.

This clonotype was observed a handful of times. The chain recombines TRBV6-1 with TRBJ2-7; a weak D match, TRBD1 (6 bases). CDR1 MNHNS and CDR2 SASEGT come from the germline V gene. The CDR3 runs 16 residues. The V end lost 5 bases, the J end lost 5 bases, and 22 bases lay between the germline ends. CDR3 in amino acids: CASSKTGLSLLDEQYF. As DNA, the CDR3 is TGTGCCAGCAGTAAAACAGGGCTCTCCCTCTTGGACGAGCAGTACTTC.

The chain combines TRBV7-2 with TRBJ1-4; D may be TRBD1 (5 bases). The CDR3 covers 13 residues. V lost 0 bases and J lost 7, with 6 bases in between. Germline V gene data show CDR1 as SGHTA and CDR2 as FQGNSA. CDR3 DNA sequence: TGTGCCAGCAGCTTAGCGGGGGGTGAAAAACTGTTTTTT. Amino acid sequence: CASSLAGGEKLFF.

The rearrangement joins TRBV20-1 to TRBJ2-5, with 15 bases lining up with TRBD2. The ends lost 6 bases at V and 3 bases at J; junction bases unmatched: 5. Germline V gene data show CDR1 as DFQATT and CDR2 as SNEGSKA (reference sequence). CDR3 size: 15 residues. Written as DNA, the CDR3 is TGCAGTGCAGGACTAGCGGGGGGGAATAAAGAGACCCAGTACTTC. It is translated as CSAGLAGGNKETQYF.

This clonotype was detected only a few times. The chain carries TRBV19 and TRBJ1-6, with 8 bases matching TRBD1. Germline CDR1 LNHDA, CDR2 SQIVND (reference sequence). After removal of 5 bases from V and 7 bases from J, the junction contained 4 bases not matched to a gene. The length of the CDR3 is 14 residues. The CDR3 loop is CASSGPGGNSPLHF. CDR3 bases: TGTGCCAGTAGTGGTCCAGGGGGCAATTCACCCCTCCACTTT.